The entry below gives a single T cell receptor (beta chain) sequence along with its context. This record comes from a study of blood T cell repertoires in COVID-19. Study at large: The United States, Italy and Spain provided the acute and convalescent COVID-19 samples. The cDNA or gDNA used as material had been derived from T cells, B-cell-depleted T cells, or PBMCs.

Trimming cost V 4 bases and J 2 bases; bases outside gene matches: 6. The CDR3 extends over 15 amino acids. The germline CDR1 and CDR2 sequences are SGHTA and FQGNSA. In the original processing: The authors estimated nucleated cell counts from reference gene primer amplification. Data came from immunoSEQ multiplex PCR; TCRdb stores just in-frame clones and leaves some out. D and trimming come from the DNA, and the V and J calls and clone size come from that table. The top ten hold roughly 2.3% of the sample, which has tens of thousands of clones, 80% to 95% seen once. Input material: peripheral blood. The chain links TRBV7-2 to TRBJ2-3, with TRBD2 identical over 7 bases. This sequence was found in a human donor with active COVID-19. The donor label of this sample is uncertain. DNA of the CDR3: TGTGCCAGCAGCTCTAGCGGTGTTAACACAGATACGCAGTATTTT. As protein: CASSSSGVNTDTQYF.